This T cell receptor beta chain emerged from a study of T cell repertoires in aging, cancer and after chemotherapy. Overall study: Pre- and post-chemotherapy samples were paired from chronic lymphocytic leukemia patients treated with fludarabine- or bendamustine-based regimens.

Findings and caveats of the study: Healthy donors lost TCR diversity with age mainly through richness, cancer patients through richness and evenness. No conclusions about immunological memory after chemotherapy can be drawn from the repertoire data.

Peripheral blood genomic DNA, not sorted cells or RNA, was the template. A mixed TRB-A/B primer pool amplified rearranged TRB by multiplex touch-down PCR. TCRdb re-called the multiplex PCR reads through MiXCR, storing one row per CDR3 protein. The repertoire has thousands of distinct CDR3 sequences, about 29% of them found once; the top ten carry just under 70%. The CDR3 is 13 residues long. V gave up 7 bases and J gave up 4 bases, with 13 bases separating them. About this clonotype itself: What it recognizes is unknown.

Sequences were obtained from blood. V usage is TRBV12-3 or TRBV12-4 and J usage is TRBJ1-2, with unresolved D. This sequence was found in a human donor with a blood cancer. The donor label of this sample is uncertain. The CDR3: CASKQHESYGYTF. CDR3 nucleotides: TGTGCCAGCAAGCAACACGAAAGCTATGGCTACACCTTC.